The entry below describes one T cell receptor (beta chain). These data originate in a study of Ad26.COV2.S vaccination and SARS-CoV-2 variants. Sequenced by immunoSEQ multiplex PCR; TCRdb stores in-frame clones only, minus some. Of roughly 700,000 clones detected, roughly 90% appear once; the ten largest clones hold roughly 1.5%. The germline CDR1 and CDR2 sequences are SGHRS and YFSETQ. Trimming removed 4 bases at V and 9 bases at J, with 11 bases between. This CDR3 has 13 amino acids. Treatment denoted: approximately 18 received Ad26.COV2.S at low or high dose, single or two shots; 5 received placebo; per-sample allocation not given. Collection of samples fell on day 63 after the first vaccine or placebo injection. Ad26.COV2.S expressed prefusion-stabilized spike from the original Wuhan strain.

The specimen was peripheral blood, collected in a trial of Ad26.COV2.S vaccine versus placebo. The sequence was obtained from a person aged 18-65 years who received the Ad26.COV2.S COVID-19 vaccine or a placebo. The rearrangement joins TRBV5-1 to TRBJ1-6; possibly TRBD1 for D (6 bases). In DNA form, the CDR3 reads TGCGCCAGCAGCCCCCAGGGGACTTCACCCCTCCACTTT. Its protein is CASSPQGTSPLHF. Together with reference TRBV5-1 and TRBJ1-6, the CDR3 gives the full variable domain: KAGVTQTPRYLIKTRGQQVTLSCSPISGHRSVSWYQQTPGQGLQFLFEYFSETQRNKGNFPGRFSGRQFSNSRSEMNVSTLELGDSALYLCASSPQGTSPLHFGNGTRLTVT.